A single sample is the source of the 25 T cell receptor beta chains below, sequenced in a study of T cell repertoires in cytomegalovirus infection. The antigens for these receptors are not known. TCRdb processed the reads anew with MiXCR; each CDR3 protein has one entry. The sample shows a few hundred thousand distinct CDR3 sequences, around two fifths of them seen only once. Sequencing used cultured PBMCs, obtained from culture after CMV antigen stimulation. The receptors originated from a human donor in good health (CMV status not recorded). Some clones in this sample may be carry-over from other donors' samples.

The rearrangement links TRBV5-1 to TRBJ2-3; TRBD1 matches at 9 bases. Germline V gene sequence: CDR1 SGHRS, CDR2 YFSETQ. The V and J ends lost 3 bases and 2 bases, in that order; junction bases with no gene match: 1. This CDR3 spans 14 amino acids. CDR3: CASSWDRVTDTQYF. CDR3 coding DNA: TGCGCCAGCAGCTGGGACAGGGTCACAGATACGCAGTATTTT.

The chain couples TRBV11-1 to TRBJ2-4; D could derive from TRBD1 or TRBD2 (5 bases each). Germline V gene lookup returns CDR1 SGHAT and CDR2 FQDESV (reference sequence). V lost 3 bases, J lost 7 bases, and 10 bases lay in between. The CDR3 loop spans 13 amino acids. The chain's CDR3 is CASSFGTNNIQYF. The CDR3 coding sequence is TGTGCCAGCAGCTTTGGGACGAATAACATTCAGTACTTC.

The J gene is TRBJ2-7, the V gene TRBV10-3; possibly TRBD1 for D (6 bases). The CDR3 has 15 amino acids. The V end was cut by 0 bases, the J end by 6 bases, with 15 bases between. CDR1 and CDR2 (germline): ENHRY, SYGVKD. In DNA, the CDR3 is TGTGCCATCAGTGAGTCGAGTGGGGTAGGGGGCGAGCAGTACTTC. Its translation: CAISESSGVGGEQYF.

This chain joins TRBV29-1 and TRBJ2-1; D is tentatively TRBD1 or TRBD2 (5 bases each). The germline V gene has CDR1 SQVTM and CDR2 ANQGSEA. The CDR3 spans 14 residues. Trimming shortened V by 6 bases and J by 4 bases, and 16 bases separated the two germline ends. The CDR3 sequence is CSVGDQTGYNEQFF. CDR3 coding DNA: TGCAGCGTGGGGGACCAGACTGGGTACAATGAGCAGTTCTTC.

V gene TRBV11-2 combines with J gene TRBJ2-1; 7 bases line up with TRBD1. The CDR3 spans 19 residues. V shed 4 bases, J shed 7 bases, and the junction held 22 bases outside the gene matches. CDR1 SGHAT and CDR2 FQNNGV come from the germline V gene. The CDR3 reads CASSYPPGQFLLSQNEQFF. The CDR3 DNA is TGTGCCAGCAGCTACCCCCCGGGACAGTTCCTATTATCCCAAAATGAGCAGTTCTTC.

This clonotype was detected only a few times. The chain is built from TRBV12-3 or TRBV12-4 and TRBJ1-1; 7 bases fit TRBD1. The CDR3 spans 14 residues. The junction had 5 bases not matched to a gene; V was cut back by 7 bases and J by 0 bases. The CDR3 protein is CASNLQGMNTEAFF. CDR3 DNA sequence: TGTGCCAGCAACCTACAGGGGATGAACACTGAAGCTTTCTTT.

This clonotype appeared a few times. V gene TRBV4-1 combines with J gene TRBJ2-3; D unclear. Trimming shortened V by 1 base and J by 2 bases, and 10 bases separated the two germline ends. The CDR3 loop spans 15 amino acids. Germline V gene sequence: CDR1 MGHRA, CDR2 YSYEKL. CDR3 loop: CASSQGQAYTDTQYF. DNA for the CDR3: TGCGCCAGCAGCCAAGGGCAGGCCTACACAGATACGCAGTATTTT.

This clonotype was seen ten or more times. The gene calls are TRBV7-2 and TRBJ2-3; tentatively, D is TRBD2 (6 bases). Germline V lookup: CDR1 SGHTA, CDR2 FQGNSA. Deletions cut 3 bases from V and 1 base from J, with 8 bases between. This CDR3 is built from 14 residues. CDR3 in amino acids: CASSLGLGTDTQYF. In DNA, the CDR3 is TGTGCCAGCAGCTTGGGACTTGGCACAGATACGCAGTATTTT. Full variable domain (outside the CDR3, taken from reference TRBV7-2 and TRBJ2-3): GAGVSQSPSNKVTEKGKDVELRCDPISGHTALYWYRQSLGQGLEFLIYFQGNSAPDKSGLPSDRFSAERTGGSVSTLTIQRTQQEDSAVYLCASSLGLGTDTQYFGPGTRLTVL.

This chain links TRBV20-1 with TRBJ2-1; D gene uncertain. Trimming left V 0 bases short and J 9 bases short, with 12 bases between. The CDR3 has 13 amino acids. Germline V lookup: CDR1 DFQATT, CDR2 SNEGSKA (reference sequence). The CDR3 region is CSARDLALGEQFF. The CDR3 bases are TGCAGTGCTAGAGACCTTGCCTTGGGTGAGCAGTTCTTC.

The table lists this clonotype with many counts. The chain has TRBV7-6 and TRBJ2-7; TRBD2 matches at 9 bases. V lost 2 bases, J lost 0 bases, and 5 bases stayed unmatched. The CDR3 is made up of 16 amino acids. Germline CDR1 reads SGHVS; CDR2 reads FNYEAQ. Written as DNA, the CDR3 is TGTGCCAGCAGCTTATGGGCTAGCGGGGACTCCTACGAGCAGTACTTC. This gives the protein CASSLWASGDSYEQYF.

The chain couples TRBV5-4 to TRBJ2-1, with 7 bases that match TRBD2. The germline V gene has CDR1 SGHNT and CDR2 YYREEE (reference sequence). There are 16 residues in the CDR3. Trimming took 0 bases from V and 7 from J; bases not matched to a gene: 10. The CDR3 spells CASSLATAGVGNEQFF. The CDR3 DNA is TGTGCCAGCAGCTTGGCCACCGCGGGAGTGGGGAATGAGCAGTTCTTC.

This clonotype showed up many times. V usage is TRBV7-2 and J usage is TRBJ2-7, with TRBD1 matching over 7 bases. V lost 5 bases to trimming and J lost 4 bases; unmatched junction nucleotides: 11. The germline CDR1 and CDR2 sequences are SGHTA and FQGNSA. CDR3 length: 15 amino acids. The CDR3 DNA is TGTGCCAGCAGCCCCAGACAGGGTCGGGCTTACGAGCAGTACTTC. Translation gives CASSPRQGRAYEQYF.

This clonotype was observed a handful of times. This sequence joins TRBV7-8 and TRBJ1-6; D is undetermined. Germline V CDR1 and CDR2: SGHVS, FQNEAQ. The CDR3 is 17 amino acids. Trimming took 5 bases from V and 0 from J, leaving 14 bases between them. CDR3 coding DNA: TGTGCCAGCAGCACCACTAGAATGAGCTCCTATAATTCACCCCTCCACTTT. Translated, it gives CASSTTRMSSYNSPLHF.

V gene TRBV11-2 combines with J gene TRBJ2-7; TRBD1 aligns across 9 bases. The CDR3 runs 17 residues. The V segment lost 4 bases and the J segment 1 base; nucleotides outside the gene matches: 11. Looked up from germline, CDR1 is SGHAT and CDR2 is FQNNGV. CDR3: CASSSPPGQGRSYEQYF. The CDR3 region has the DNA TGTGCCAGCAGCTCCCCTCCGGGACAGGGTAGATCCTACGAGCAGTACTTC.

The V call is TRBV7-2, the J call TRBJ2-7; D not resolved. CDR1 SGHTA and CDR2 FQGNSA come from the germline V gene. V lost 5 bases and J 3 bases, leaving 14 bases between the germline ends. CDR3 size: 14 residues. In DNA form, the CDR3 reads TGTGCCAGCAGCGCCTCCTTGGCCCACTACGAGCAGTACTTC. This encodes CASSASLAHYEQYF. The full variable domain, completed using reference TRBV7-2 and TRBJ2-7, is GAGVSQSPSNKVTEKGKDVELRCDPISGHTALYWYRQSLGQGLEFLIYFQGNSAPDKSGLPSDRFSAERTGGSVSTLTIQRTQQEDSAVYLCASSASLAHYEQYFGPGTRLTVT.

This CDR3 is CASSLVPDGQPQHF. The CDR3 DNA reads as TGTGCCAGCAGCTTAGTACCCGACGGGCAGCCCCAGCATTTT. The rearrangement joins TRBV7-6 to TRBJ1-5; D unresolved. The V gene's germline CDR1 is SGHVS and CDR2 FNYEAQ. This CDR3 contains 14 residues. V lost 1 base to trimming and J lost 7 bases, with 11 bases between them.

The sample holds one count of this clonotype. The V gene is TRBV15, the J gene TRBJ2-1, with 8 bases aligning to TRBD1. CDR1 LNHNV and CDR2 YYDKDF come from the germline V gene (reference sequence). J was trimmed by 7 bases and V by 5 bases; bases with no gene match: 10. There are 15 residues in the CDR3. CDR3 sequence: CATSGYRGEDNEQFF. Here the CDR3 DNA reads TGTGCCACCAGCGGCTACAGGGGGGAAGATAATGAGCAGTTCTTC.

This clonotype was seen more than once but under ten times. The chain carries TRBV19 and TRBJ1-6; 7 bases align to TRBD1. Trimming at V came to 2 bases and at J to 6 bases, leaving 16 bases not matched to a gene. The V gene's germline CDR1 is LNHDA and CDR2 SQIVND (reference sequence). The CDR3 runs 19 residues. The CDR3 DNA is TGTGCCAGTAGTATAAAAGGCCCTCGCACAGGGGTGGTTAATTCACCCCTCCACTTT. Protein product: CASSIKGPRTGVVNSPLHF. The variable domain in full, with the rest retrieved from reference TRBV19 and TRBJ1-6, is DGGITQSPKYLFRKEGQNVTLSCEQNLNHDAMYWYRQDPGQGLRLIYYSQIVNDFQKGDIAEGYSVSREKKESFPLTVTSAQKNPTAFYLCASSIKGPRTGVVNSPLHFGNGTRLTVT.

The CDR3 nucleotides read TGCGCCAGCAGCCAACAAGTTACGGGTTACGAGCAGTACTTC. It specifies CASSQQVTGYEQYF. The V and J genes are TRBV4-3 and TRBJ2-7, with D unresolved. The CDR3 has 14 amino acids. V was trimmed by 2 bases and J by 4 bases, leaving 12 bases between them. Germline loops: CDR1 LGHNA, CDR2 YSLEER.

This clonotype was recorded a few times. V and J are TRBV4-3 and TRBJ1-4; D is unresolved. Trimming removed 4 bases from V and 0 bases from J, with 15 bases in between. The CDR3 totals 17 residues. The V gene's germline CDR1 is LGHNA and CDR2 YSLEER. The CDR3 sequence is CASSLRSSGATNEKLFF. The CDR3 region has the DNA TGCGCCAGCAGCCTACGGTCGAGCGGAGCAACTAATGAAAAACTGTTTTTT.

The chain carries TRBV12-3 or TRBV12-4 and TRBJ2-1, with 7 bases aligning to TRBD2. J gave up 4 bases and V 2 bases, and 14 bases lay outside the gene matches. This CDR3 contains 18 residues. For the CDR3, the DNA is TGTGCCAGCAGTTTAAGCCTACTGGCGGGAGTGGTTTACAATGAGCAGTTCTTC. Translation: CASSLSLLAGVVYNEQFF.

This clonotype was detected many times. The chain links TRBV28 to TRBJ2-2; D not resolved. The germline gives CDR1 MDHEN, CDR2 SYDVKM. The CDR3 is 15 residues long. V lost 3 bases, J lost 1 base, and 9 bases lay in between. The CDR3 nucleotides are TGTGCCAGCAGTTTGGCCGACATGAACACCGGGGAGCTGTTTTTT. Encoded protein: CASSLADMNTGELFF.

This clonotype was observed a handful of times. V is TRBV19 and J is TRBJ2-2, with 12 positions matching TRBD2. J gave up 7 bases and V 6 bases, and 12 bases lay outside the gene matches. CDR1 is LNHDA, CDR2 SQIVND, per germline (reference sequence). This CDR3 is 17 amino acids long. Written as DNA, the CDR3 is TGTGCCAGTAGCCCCGGACTAGCGGGAAAACCTCTCGGGGAGCTGTTTTTT. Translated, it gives CASSPGLAGKPLGELFF.

CDR3 sequence: CASSLTGAFNQPQHF. CDR3 DNA sequence: TGTGCCAGCAGCTTGACAGGGGCCTTCAATCAGCCCCAGCATTTT. This chain joins TRBV7-2 and TRBJ1-5; TRBD1 aligns across 8 bases. Looked up from germline, CDR1 is SGHTA and CDR2 is FQGNSA. J was trimmed by 3 bases and V by 3 bases; bases with no gene match: 4. The CDR3 covers 15 residues. Drawing the rest from reference TRBV7-2 and TRBJ1-5, the complete variable domain is GAGVSQSPSNKVTEKGKDVELRCDPISGHTALYWYRQSLGQGLEFLIYFQGNSAPDKSGLPSDRFSAERTGGSVSTLTIQRTQQEDSAVYLCASSLTGAFNQPQHFGDGTRLSIL.

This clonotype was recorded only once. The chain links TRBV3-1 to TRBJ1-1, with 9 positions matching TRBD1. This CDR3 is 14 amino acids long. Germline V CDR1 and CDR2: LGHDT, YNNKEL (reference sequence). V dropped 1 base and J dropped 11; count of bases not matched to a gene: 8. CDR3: CASSQGGQGISAFF. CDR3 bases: TGTGCCAGCAGCCAAGGGGGACAGGGTATTTCGGCTTTCTTT.